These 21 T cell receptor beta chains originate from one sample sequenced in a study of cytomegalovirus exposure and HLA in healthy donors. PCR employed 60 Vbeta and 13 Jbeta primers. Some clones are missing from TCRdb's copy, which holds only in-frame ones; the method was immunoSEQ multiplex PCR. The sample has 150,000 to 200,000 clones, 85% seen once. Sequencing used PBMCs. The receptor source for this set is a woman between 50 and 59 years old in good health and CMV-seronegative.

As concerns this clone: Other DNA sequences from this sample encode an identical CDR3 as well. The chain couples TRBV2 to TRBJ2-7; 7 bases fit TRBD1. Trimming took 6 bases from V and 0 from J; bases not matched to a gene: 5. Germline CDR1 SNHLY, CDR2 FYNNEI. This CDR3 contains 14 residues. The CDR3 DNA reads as TGTGCCAGCAGCCTGACAGGGAGCTCCTACGAGCAGTACTTC. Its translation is CASSLTGSSYEQYF.

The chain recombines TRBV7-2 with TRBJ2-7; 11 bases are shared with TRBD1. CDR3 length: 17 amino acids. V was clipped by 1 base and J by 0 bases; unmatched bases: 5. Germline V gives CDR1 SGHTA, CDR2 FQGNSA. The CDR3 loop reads CASSLVWDRGSSYEQYF. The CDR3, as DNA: TGTGCCAGCAGCTTAGTATGGGACAGGGGGAGCTCCTACGAGCAGTACTTC.

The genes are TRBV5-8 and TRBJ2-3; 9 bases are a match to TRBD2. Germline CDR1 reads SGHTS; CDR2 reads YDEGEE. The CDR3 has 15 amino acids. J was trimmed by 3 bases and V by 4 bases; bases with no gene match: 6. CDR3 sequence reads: CASSVLSGRTDTQYF. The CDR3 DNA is TGTGCCAGCAGCGTCCTTAGCGGGAGAACAGATACGCAGTATTTT.

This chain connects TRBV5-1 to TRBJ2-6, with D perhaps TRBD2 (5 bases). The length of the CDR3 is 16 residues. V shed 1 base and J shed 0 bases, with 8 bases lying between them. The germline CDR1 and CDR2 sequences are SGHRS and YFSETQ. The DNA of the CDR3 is TGCGCCAGCAGCTTGAGCGGAGACTCTGGGGCCAACGTCCTGACTTTC. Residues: CASSLSGDSGANVLTF. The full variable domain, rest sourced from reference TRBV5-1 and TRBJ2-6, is KAGVTQTPRYLIKTRGQQVTLSCSPISGHRSVSWYQQTPGQGLQFLFEYFSETQRNKGNFPGRFSGRQFSNSRSEMNVSTLELGDSALYLCASSLSGDSGANVLTFGAGSRLTVL.

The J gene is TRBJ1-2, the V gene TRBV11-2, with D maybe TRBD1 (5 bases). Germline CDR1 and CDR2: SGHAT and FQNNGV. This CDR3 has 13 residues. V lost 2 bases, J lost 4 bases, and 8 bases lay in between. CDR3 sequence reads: CASSLRQTYGYTF. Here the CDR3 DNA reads TGTGCCAGCAGCTTAAGACAGACCTATGGCTACACCTTC.

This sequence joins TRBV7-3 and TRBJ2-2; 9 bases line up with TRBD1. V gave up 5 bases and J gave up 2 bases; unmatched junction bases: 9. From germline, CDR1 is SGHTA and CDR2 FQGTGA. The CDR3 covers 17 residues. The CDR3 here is CASSPLRDRVNTGELFF. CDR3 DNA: TGTGCCAGCAGCCCGCTCCGGGACAGGGTTAACACCGGGGAGCTGTTTTTT.

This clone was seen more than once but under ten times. The CDR3, as DNA: TGTGCCAGCAGTGAAAGGGCTAGCGGGAGTGGGTACAATGAGCAGTTCTTC. Protein sequence: CASSERASGSGYNEQFF. This rearrangement joins TRBV6-1 to TRBJ2-1, with 10 bases aligning to TRBD2. V was pared by 2 bases and J by 4 bases, with 8 bases of the junction left unmatched. The CDR3 length is 17 residues. Looked up from germline, CDR1 is MNHNS and CDR2 is SASEGT.

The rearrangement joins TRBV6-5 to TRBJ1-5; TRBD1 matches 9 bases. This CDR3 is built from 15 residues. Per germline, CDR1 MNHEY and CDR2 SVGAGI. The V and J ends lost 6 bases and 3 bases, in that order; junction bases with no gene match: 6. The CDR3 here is CASRPDRGDNQPQHF. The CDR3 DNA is TGTGCCAGCAGACCAGACAGGGGGGACAATCAGCCCCAGCATTTT.

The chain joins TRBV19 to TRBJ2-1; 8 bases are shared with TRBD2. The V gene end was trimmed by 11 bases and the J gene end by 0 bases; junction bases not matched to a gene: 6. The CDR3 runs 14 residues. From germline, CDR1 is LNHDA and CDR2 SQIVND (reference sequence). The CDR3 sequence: CAASGQSSYNEQFF. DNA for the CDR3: TGTGCCGCTAGCGGGCAAAGCTCCTACAATGAGCAGTTCTTC. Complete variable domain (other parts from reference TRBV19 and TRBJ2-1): DGGITQSPKYLFRKEGQNVTLSCEQNLNHDAMYWYRQDPGQGLRLIYYSQIVNDFQKGDIAEGYSVSREKKESFPLTVTSAQKNPTAFYLCAASGQSSYNEQFFGPGTRLTVL.

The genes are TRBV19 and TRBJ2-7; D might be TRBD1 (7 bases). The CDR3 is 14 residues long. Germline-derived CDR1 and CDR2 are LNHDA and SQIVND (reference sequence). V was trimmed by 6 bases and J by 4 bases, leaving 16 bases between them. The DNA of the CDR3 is TGTGCCAGTAGCGCGTCAGGGGGGATGTACGAGCAGTACTTC. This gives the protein CASSASGGMYEQYF.

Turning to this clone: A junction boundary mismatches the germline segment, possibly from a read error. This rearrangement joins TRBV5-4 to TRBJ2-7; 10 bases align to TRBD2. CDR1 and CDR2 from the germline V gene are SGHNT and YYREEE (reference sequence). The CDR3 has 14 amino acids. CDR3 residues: CASSSGLADTLRSF. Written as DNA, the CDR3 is TGTGCCAGCAGCTCTGGACTAGCGGATACGCTACGAAGCTTC. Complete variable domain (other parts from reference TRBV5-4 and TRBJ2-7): ETGVTQSPTHLIKTRGQQVTLRCSSQSGHNTVSWYQQALGQGPQFIFQYYREEENGRGNFPPRFSGLQFPNYSSELNVNALELDDSALYLCASSSGLADTLRSFGPGTRLTVT.

The CDR3 region has the DNA TGTGCCAGCAGCTTTAGGACAACCTACAATGAGCAGTTCTTC. This gives the protein CASSFRTTYNEQFF. V gene TRBV7-9 combines with J gene TRBJ2-1; weak D call: TRBD1 (5 bases). The germline gives CDR1 SEHNR, CDR2 FQNEAQ (reference sequence). This CDR3 is 14 amino acids long. Trimming took off 3 bases at V and 2 bases at J, with 8 bases between the two ends.

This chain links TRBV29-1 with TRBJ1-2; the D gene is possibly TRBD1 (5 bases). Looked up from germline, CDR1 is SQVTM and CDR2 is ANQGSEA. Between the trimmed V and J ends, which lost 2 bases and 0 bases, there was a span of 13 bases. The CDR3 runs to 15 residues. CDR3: CSVEWGGPANYGYTF. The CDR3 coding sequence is TGCAGCGTTGAATGGGGGGGACCAGCTAACTATGGCTACACCTTC.

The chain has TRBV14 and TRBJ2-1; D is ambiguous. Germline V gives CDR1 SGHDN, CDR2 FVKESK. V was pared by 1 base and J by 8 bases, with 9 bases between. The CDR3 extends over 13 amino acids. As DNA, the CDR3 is TGTGCCAGCAGCCAAGTCGGTGCGGATGAGCAGTTCTTC. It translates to CASSQVGADEQFF.

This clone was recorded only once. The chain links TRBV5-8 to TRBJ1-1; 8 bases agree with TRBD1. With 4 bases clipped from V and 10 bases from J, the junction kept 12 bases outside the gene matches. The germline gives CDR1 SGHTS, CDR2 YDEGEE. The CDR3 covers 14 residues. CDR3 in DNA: TGTGCCAGCAGCCAAAACAGGGGGAGGGGAAGAGCTTTCTTT. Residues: CASSQNRGRGRAFF. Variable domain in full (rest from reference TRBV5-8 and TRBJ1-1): EAGVTQSPTHLIKTRGQQATLRCSPISGHTSVYWYQQALGLGLQFLLWYDEGEERNRGNFPPRFSGRQFPNYSSELNVNALELEDSALYLCASSQNRGRGRAFFGQGTRLTVV.

The CDR3 coding sequence is TGTGCCAGCAGCCGCCTAACCGGGTATGACACCATATATTTT. Translation: CASSRLTGYDTIYF. V gene TRBV6-5 combines with J gene TRBJ1-3; D is unclear. V dropped 6 bases and J dropped 8 bases, with 17 bases sitting between them. The germline V gene encodes CDR1 MNHEY and CDR2 SVGAGI. This CDR3 spans 14 amino acids.

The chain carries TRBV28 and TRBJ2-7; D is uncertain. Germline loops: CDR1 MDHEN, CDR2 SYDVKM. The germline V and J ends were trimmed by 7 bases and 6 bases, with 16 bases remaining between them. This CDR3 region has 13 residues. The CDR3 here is CASKSSTPGEQYF. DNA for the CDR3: TGTGCCAGCAAATCATCAACTCCTGGCGAGCAGTACTTC.

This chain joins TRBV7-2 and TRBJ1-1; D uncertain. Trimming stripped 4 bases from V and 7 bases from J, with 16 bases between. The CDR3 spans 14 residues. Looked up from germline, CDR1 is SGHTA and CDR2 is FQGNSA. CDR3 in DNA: TGTGCCAGCAGCTCATCCGGGATATCGCATGAAGCTTTCTTT. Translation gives CASSSSGISHEAFF.

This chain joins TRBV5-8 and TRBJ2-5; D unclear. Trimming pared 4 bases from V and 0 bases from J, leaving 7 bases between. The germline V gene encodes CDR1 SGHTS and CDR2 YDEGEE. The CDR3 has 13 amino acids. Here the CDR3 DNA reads TGTGCCAGCAGCCACACTAACCAAGAGACCCAGTACTTC. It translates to CASSHTNQETQYF.

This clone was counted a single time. DNA for the CDR3: TGTGCCAGCAGCGCCCAGGGGGCGGCCGGGGAGCTGTTTTTT. Amino acid sequence: CASSAQGAAGELFF. J is TRBJ2-2 and V is TRBV2; TRBD1 matches 8 bases. Trimming at V came to 6 bases and at J to 6 bases, leaving 6 bases not matched to a gene. The CDR3 is 14 amino acids. Germline values: CDR1 SNHLY, CDR2 FYNNEI. Full variable domain (remainder filled in from reference TRBV2 and TRBJ2-2): EPEVTQTPSHQVTQMGQEVILRCVPISNHLYFYWYRQILGQKVEFLVSFYNNEISEKSEIFDDQFSVERPDGSNFTLKIRSTKLEDSAMYFCASSAQGAAGELFFGEGSRLTVL.

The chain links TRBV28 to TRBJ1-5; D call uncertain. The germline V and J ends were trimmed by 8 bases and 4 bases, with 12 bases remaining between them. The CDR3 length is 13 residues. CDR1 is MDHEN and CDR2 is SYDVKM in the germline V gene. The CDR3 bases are TGTGCCAGCCTTACCGCGGGGAATCAGCCCCAGCATTTT. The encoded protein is CASLTAGNQPQHF.